A selection of T cell receptor beta chains follows, all from one sample in a study of OX40 agonist ivuxolimab in advanced cancers. Only in-frame clones appear in the TCRdb table, and some are missing; sequencing was by immunoSEQ multiplex PCR. Here the sample spans fewer than 70,000 clones, approximately 82% being singletons. Sequencing was performed on CD4+ or CD8+ T cells sorted from blood, taken in a trial of the OX40 agonist ivuxolimab. These receptors originate from an adult with an advanced solid tumor such as melanoma, head and neck, liver or kidney cancer. CDR3s include the opening cysteine and the closing phenylalanine or tryptophan. The order of the fields is J gene, V gene, clone size, D gene, CDR3 protein, CDR3 DNA. A D gene is named only where the DNA matches it firmly. Clone size is given for some rows only: seen once, a few or many times, or a class if the clone is expanded.

J: TRBJ2-7; V: TRBV2; size: once; D: -; CDR3: CASTEHSYEQYF; DNA: TGTGCCAGCACCGAACACTCCTACGAGCAGTACTTC
J: TRBJ1-2; V: TRBV6-5; size: once; D: -; CDR3: CASSYGSRGLGYGYTF; DNA: TGTGCCAGCAGTTACGGGAGCAGGGGCCTTGGCTATGGCTACACCTTC
J: TRBJ1-4; V: TRBV15; size: -; D: -; CDR3: CATSRGWGGRNEKLFF; DNA: TGTGCCACCAGCAGAGGCTGGGGAGGGAGGAACGAAAAACTGTTTTTT
J: TRBJ1-2; V: TRBV4-3; size: -; D: -; CDR3: CASSQDVAGYGYTF; DNA: TGCGCCAGCAGCCAAGATGTTGCGGGCTATGGCTACACCTTC
J: TRBJ2-2; V: TRBV27; size: -; D: -; CDR3: CASSWQRITGELFF; DNA: TGTGCCAGCAGTTGGCAGCGTATCACCGGGGAGCTGTTTTTT
J: TRBJ2-5; V: TRBV9; size: -; D: -; CDR3: CASSVMEGGETQYF; DNA: TGTGCCAGCAGCGTGATGGAAGGCGGGGAGACCCAGTACTTC
J: TRBJ2-5; V: TRBV4-2; size: -; D: -; CDR3: CASSQDTPDQETQYF; DNA: TGTGCCAGCAGCCAAGATACCCCGGACCAAGAGACCCAGTACTTC
J: TRBJ1-5; V: TRBV6-1; size: -; D: -; CDR3: CASSEAGRASGRAQHF; DNA: TGTGCCAGCAGTGAAGCCGGCAGGGCCTCGGGGAGGGCCCAGCATTTT
J: TRBJ1-2; V: TRBV19; size: -; D: -; CDR3: CASRAVSTGNYGYTF; DNA: TGTGCCAGTAGGGCGGTCTCGACGGGAAACTATGGCTACACCTTC
J: TRBJ2-1; V: TRBV7-3; size: -; D: -; CDR3: CASSPAGAPYNEQFF; DNA: TGTGCCAGCAGCCCCGCGGGGGCACCATACAATGAGCAGTTCTTC
J: TRBJ2-7; V: TRBV2; size: -; D: TRBD1; CDR3: CASSVGTGDYEQYF; DNA: TGTGCCAGCAGTGTGGGGACAGGGGATTACGAGCAGTACTTC
J: TRBJ1-1; V: TRBV5-1; size: -; D: TRBD1; CDR3: CASSVSGTGGTREAFF; DNA: TGCGCCAGCAGCGTCTCCGGGACAGGCGGTACGAGGGAAGCTTTCTTT
J: TRBJ2-2; V: TRBV11-3; size: -; D: -; CDR3: CASSSTLGGTYTGELFF; DNA: TGTGCCAGCAGCTCTACCCTTGGCGGCACCTACACCGGGGAGCTGTTTTTT
J: TRBJ2-7; V: TRBV13; size: medium-sized; D: -; CDR3: CASSLSLGYEQYF; DNA: TGTGCCAGCAGCTTATCTCTCGGCTACGAGCAGTACTTC
J: TRBJ2-7; V: TRBV2; size: -; D: -; CDR3: CASRQRDSSYEQYF; DNA: TGTGCCAGCAGACAGCGGGACAGTAGCTACGAGCAGTACTTC
J: TRBJ1-6; V: TRBV6-5; size: -; D: -; CDR3: CASSLRAPDNSPLHF; DNA: TGTGCCAGCAGCCTCAGGGCTCCCGATAATTCACCCCTCCACTTT
J: TRBJ2-5; V: TRBV9; size: -; D: TRBD1; CDR3: CASSPGQVRETQYF; DNA: TGTGCCAGCAGCCCGGGACAGGTGAGGGAGACCCAGTACTTC
J: TRBJ1-6; V: TRBV11-3; size: -; D: TRBD1; CDR3: CASSLGTGGSPLHF; DNA: TGTGCCAGCAGCTTAGGGACAGGGGGTTCACCCCTCCACTTT
J: TRBJ2-7; V: TRBV18; size: -; D: -; CDR3: CASSQFPRDYEQYF; DNA: TGTGCCAGCTCACAATTTCCGAGAGACTACGAGCAGTACTTC
J: TRBJ2-1; V: TRBV7-3; size: -; D: -; CDR3: CASSLQAGRNNEQFF; DNA: TGTGCCAGCAGCTTACAGGCGGGGCGAAACAATGAGCAGTTCTTC
J: TRBJ1-6; V: TRBV29-1; size: medium-sized; D: -; CDR3: CSVSHGGGLSPLHF; DNA: TGCAGCGTTTCGCACGGAGGTGGGCTGTCACCCCTCCACTTT
J: TRBJ1-1; V: TRBV6-1; size: -; D: TRBD1; CDR3: CASRVRQGPNTEAFF; DNA: TGTGCCAGCAGGGTTCGACAGGGTCCGAACACTGAAGCTTTCTTT
J: TRBJ1-3; V: TRBV19; size: -; D: -; CDR3: CASSMTRGNTIYF; DNA: TGTGCCAGTAGTATGACTAGAGGAAACACCATATATTTT
J: TRBJ2-2; V: TRBV27; size: hyperexpanded; D: TRBD1; CDR3: CASKPGQATGELFF; DNA: TGTGCCAGCAAACCGGGACAGGCTACCGGGGAGCTGTTTTTT
J: TRBJ2-5; V: TRBV7-2; size: once; D: -; CDR3: CASSLTWRETQYF; DNA: TGTGCCAGCAGCTTGACTTGGAGAGAGACCCAGTACTTC
J: TRBJ2-7; V: TRBV6-6; size: -; D: TRBD2; CDR3: CASSGFVSGVGEQYF; DNA: TGTGCCAGCAGCGGTTTTGTTAGCGGGGTCGGCGAGCAGTACTTC
J: TRBJ2-2; V: TRBV30; size: -; D: -; CDR3: CAWNARGPTGELFF; DNA: TGTGCCTGGAATGCTCGGGGACCCACCGGGGAGCTGTTTTTT
J: TRBJ1-1; V: TRBV7-3; size: -; D: -; CDR3: CASSRGTNTEAFF; DNA: TGTGCCAGCAGCAGGGGGACTAACACTGAAGCTTTCTTT
J: TRBJ1-3; V: TRBV6-5; size: -; D: -; CDR3: CASSYGRADGNTIYF; DNA: TGTGCCAGCAGTTATGGCAGGGCGGATGGAAACACCATATATTTT
J: TRBJ1-2; V: TRBV27; size: -; D: -; CDR3: CASRSQTGLWGYGYTF; DNA: TGTGCCAGCAGGAGTCAAACAGGGCTGTGGGGCTATGGCTACACCTTC
J: TRBJ1-1; V: TRBV7-9; size: -; D: TRBD1; CDR3: CASSLNLADRGSFF; DNA: TGTGCCAGCAGCTTAAACTTGGCTGACAGGGGTTCTTTCTTT
J: TRBJ2-3; V: TRBV10-2; size: -; D: TRBD2; CDR3: CASSFPTSGGFRDTQYF; DNA: TGCGCCAGCAGTTTCCCGACTAGCGGGGGGTTCAGGGATACGCAGTATTTT
J: TRBJ2-1; V: TRBV6-5; size: -; D: -; CDR3: CASGGLGNNEQFF; DNA: TGTGCCAGCGGGGGATTAGGGAACAATGAGCAGTTCTTC
J: TRBJ2-7; V: TRBV2; size: once; D: TRBD2; CDR3: CASSESGGGRLWEQYF; DNA: TGTGCCAGCAGTGAATCGGGAGGGGGGCGCCTTTGGGAGCAGTACTTC
J: TRBJ1-1; V: TRBV10-3; size: -; D: TRBD1; CDR3: CAITNNQGQMNTEAFF; DNA: TGTGCCATCACTAACAATCAGGGACAGATGAACACTGAAGCTTTCTTT
J: TRBJ1-4; V: TRBV11-3; size: -; D: -; CDR3: CASSRPPEKLFF; DNA: TGTGCCAGCAGCCGTCCCCCGGAAAAACTGTTTTTT
J: TRBJ1-2; V: TRBV6-5; size: -; D: TRBD1; CDR3: CASSYSTGGAYGYTF; DNA: TGTGCCAGCAGTTACTCGACAGGGGGCGCTTATGGCTACACCTTC
J: TRBJ2-1; V: TRBV6-5; size: -; D: -; CDR3: CASSYSVTGGNEQFF; DNA: TGTGCCAGCAGTTACTCGGTCACCGGGGGCAATGAGCAGTTCTTC
J: TRBJ2-1; V: TRBV6-5; size: -; D: TRBD1; CDR3: CASSSQRTGAVNEQFF; DNA: TGTGCCAGCAGTTCACAGCGGACAGGGGCAGTTAATGAGCAGTTCTTC
J: TRBJ2-6; V: TRBV29-1; size: -; D: -; CDR3: CSVTSSGANVLTF; DNA: TGCAGCGTTACCAGCTCTGGGGCCAACGTCCTGACTTTC